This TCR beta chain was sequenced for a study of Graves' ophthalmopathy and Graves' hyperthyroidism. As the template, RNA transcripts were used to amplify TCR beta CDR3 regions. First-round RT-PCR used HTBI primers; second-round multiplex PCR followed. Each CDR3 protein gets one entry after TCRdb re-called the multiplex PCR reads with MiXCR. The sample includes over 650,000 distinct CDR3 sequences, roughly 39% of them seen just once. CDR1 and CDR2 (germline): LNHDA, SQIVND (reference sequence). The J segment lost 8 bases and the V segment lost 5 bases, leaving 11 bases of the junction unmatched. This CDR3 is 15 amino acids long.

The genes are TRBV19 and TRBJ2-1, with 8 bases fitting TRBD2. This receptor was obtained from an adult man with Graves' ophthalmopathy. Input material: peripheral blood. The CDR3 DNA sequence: TGTGCCAGTAGTCCCTCGGAGGTAGCGGGGCATGAGCAGTTCTTC. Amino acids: CASSPSEVAGHEQFF.